This entry is about one T cell receptor beta chain. Germline V CDR1 and CDR2: SGHTA, FQGNSA. CDR3 length: 15 residues. Trimming took 5 bases from V and 3 from J; bases not matched to a gene: 2. This sample was taken from a study of blood T cell repertoires in COVID-19. Across the study: Sites across the United States, Italy and Spain contributed samples from acute and convalescent COVID-19. T cells, B-cell-depleted T cells, or PBMCs provided the cDNA or gDNA that served as material.

Per the original data handling: Quantification of nucleated cells was approximated via reference gene primer amplification. Data came from immunoSEQ multiplex PCR; TCRdb stores just in-frame clones and leaves some out. D and trimming were read from the DNA, whereas the V and J calls and clone size are those reported in that table. The top ten hold 0.8% to 1% of the sample, which has about 110,000 clones, 65% to 85% seen once. The chain is built from TRBV7-2 and TRBJ2-1, with TRBD2 matching over 12 bases. This TCR was recovered from a woman in her 70s with acute or convalescent COVID-19. The source material was peripheral blood. Here the CDR3 DNA reads TGTGCCAGCAGCCTGACTAGCGGGGGCTACAATGAGCAGTTCTTC. Protein sequence: CASSLTSGGYNEQFF.